The 22 T cell receptor beta chains presented below share a single source sample, sequenced in a study of T-cell reconstitution after alpha-beta-depleted transplantation in children. Construction of the TCRbeta library involved unique molecular identifiers. One entry per CDR3 protein results from TCRdb running MiXCR on the PCR reads. The sample yields some 200,000 distinct CDR3 sequences, 9% to 10% seen once. The sample was PBMCs from the stem cell graft donor, taken from the stem cell graft. The receptors originated from a human donor who donated a stem cell graft to a child with SCID.

This clonotype was found many times. The chain recombines TRBV7-2 with TRBJ2-4; D is unclear. V was trimmed by 0 bases and J by 1 base, leaving 10 bases between them. The CDR3 totals 16 residues. Germline V CDR1 and CDR2: SGHTA, FQGNSA. The CDR3 spells CASSLALEWAKNIQYF. The CDR3 DNA sequence: TGTGCCAGCAGCTTAGCCTTGGAGTGGGCCAAAAACATTCAGTACTTC.

This chain uses TRBV7-2 with TRBJ1-2; D remains ambiguous. Trimming pared 1 base from V and 10 bases from J, leaving 16 bases between. The CDR3 length is 14 residues. CDR1 and CDR2 (germline): SGHTA, FQGNSA. CDR3 bases: TGTGCCAGCAGCTTAGGAGTCACTTTGGGGTACTACACCTTC. This codes for CASSLGVTLGYYTF.

This clonotype was seen ten or more times. The genes are TRBV29-1 and TRBJ2-1; tentatively, D is TRBD2 (5 bases). Germline CDR1 and CDR2: SQVTM and ANQGSEA. The ends were cut back, 1 base at V and 10 bases at J, with 17 bases in the middle. CDR3 size: 14 residues. CDR3 protein: CSVEGDLNGSEQFF. The CDR3, as DNA: TGCAGCGTTGAAGGTGACCTTAATGGGAGCGAGCAGTTCTTC.

At least ten counts were recorded for this clonotype. This sequence joins TRBV7-9 and TRBJ1-2; D is uncertain. The CDR3 covers 14 residues. Germline CDR1 is SEHNR and CDR2 is FQNEAQ (reference sequence). Trimming pared 5 bases from V and 8 bases from J, leaving 18 bases between. This chain's CDR3 is CASSRSGSGSGYTF. The CDR3 bases are TGTGCCAGCAGCCGTAGTGGCTCCGGGTCGGGCTACACCTTC.

In this sample, this clonotype turned up many times. This chain joins TRBV7-2 and TRBJ1-1; D perhaps matches TRBD1 (5 bases). The CDR3 loop spans 14 amino acids. Looked up from germline, CDR1 is SGHTA and CDR2 is FQGNSA. The ends were cut back, 2 bases at V and 4 bases at J, with 11 bases in the middle. CDR3 coding DNA: TGTGCCAGCAGCTTACAGGGCTGGGTCACTGAAGCTTTCTTT. It encodes CASSLQGWVTEAFF.

Many counts were recorded for this clonotype. CDR3 in DNA: TGTGCCATCAGTAAATCGGGTGACTACAATGAGCAGTTCTTC. Translation gives CAISKSGDYNEQFF. This rearrangement joins TRBV10-3 to TRBJ2-1; D gene uncertain. V lost 5 bases to trimming and J lost 3 bases, with 11 bases between them. CDR3 size: 14 residues. Germline loops: CDR1 ENHRY, CDR2 SYGVKD.

At least ten counts were recorded for this clonotype. This chain joins TRBV5-1 and TRBJ1-1, with 9 bases aligning to TRBD1. In germline, CDR1 is SGHRS, CDR2 YFSETQ. The CDR3 is 15 amino acids. Trimming took 2 bases from V and 2 from J; bases not matched to a gene: 4. CDR3 region: CASSFGTGPNTEAFF. The CDR3 DNA reads as TGCGCCAGCAGCTTCGGGACAGGGCCCAACACTGAAGCTTTCTTT.

This clonotype has at least ten counts. J is TRBJ1-1 and V is TRBV5-1; TRBD1 might be the D (5 bases). The germline V gene has CDR1 SGHRS and CDR2 YFSETQ. Trimming took 4 bases from V and 4 from J, leaving 14 bases between them. CDR3 length: 14 residues. CDR3 protein: CASSPGPPSTEAFF. The CDR3 DNA reads as TGCGCCAGCAGCCCGGGACCGCCCTCCACTGAAGCTTTCTTT.

J is TRBJ2-3 and V is TRBV5-6; 10 bases line up with TRBD2. The germline V gene encodes CDR1 SGHDT and CDR2 YYEEEE. The CDR3 extends over 16 amino acids. The V gene end was trimmed by 2 bases and the J gene end by 1 base; junction bases not matched to a gene: 4. The CDR3 sequence: CASSLQTSGGTDTQYF. For the CDR3, the DNA is TGTGCCAGCAGCTTACAAACTAGCGGGGGCACAGATACGCAGTATTTT. The variable domain in full, completed from reference TRBV5-6 and TRBJ2-3, reads DAGVTQSPTHLIKTRGQQVTLRCSPKSGHDTVSWYQQALGQGPQFIFQYYEEEERQRGNFPDRFSGHQFPNYSSELNVNALLLGDSALYLCASSLQTSGGTDTQYFGPGTRLTVL.

This clonotype was recorded many times. The V gene is TRBV20-1, the J gene TRBJ1-1; TRBD1 aligns across 8 bases. J was trimmed by 5 bases and V by 6 bases; bases with no gene match: 8. The germline CDR1 and CDR2 sequences are DFQATT and SNEGSKA (reference sequence). This CDR3 is 13 amino acids long. The chain's CDR3 is CSALDRVRTEAFF. CDR3 nucleotides: TGCAGTGCCCTGGACAGGGTGAGGACTGAAGCTTTCTTT.

This clonotype was counted many times. The gene calls are TRBV3-1 and TRBJ2-1; D may be TRBD2 (6 bases). With 3 bases removed from V and 3 bases from J, the gap between germline ends came to 15 bases. Germline values: CDR1 LGHDT, CDR2 YNNKEL (reference sequence). The CDR3 has 16 residues. CDR3 residues: CASSHWGREDYNEQFF. The CDR3, as DNA: TGTGCCAGCAGCCACTGGGGCAGGGAGGACTACAATGAGCAGTTCTTC.

There are many counts of this clonotype. The V call is TRBV20-1, the J call TRBJ1-2; D gene unclear. CDR1 and CDR2 (germline): DFQATT, SNEGSKA (reference sequence). Trimming pared 3 bases from V and 5 bases from J, leaving 10 bases between. The CDR3 consists of 12 residues. Here the CDR3 reads CSASPGEYGYTF. For the CDR3, the DNA is TGCAGTGCTAGTCCGGGAGAGTATGGCTACACCTTC.

This clonotype was observed many times. The CDR3 nucleotides are TGCAGTGCTACGAGACAGGGGTGGGGCGAGCAGTACTTC. Its protein is CSATRQGWGEQYF. This sequence joins TRBV20-1 and TRBJ2-7; 8 bases line up with TRBD1. Germline V gives CDR1 DFQATT, CDR2 SNEGSKA (reference sequence). Germline trimming cut 4 bases from V and 6 bases from J; bases unmatched to any gene: 8. The length of the CDR3 is 13 residues.

At least ten counts were recorded for this clonotype. The V call is TRBV5-6, the J call TRBJ1-5; a weak D match, TRBD1 (6 bases). Germline CDR1 reads SGHDT; CDR2 reads YYEEEE. V lost 3 bases and J 0 bases, leaving 10 bases between the germline ends. The CDR3 length is 15 residues. CDR3 amino acids: CASSSQGYSNQPQHF. In DNA, the CDR3 is TGTGCCAGCAGCTCCCAGGGGTATAGCAATCAGCCCCAGCATTTT. Looking up the rest from reference TRBV5-6 and TRBJ1-5 gives the full variable domain: DAGVTQSPTHLIKTRGQQVTLRCSPKSGHDTVSWYQQALGQGPQFIFQYYEEEERQRGNFPDRFSGHQFPNYSSELNVNALLLGDSALYLCASSSQGYSNQPQHFGDGTRLSIL.

This clonotype was seen repeatedly, ten times or more. The genes are TRBV11-1 and TRBJ2-2; the D call may be TRBD1 or TRBD2 (5 bases each). The CDR3 has 18 residues. Trimming shortened V by 5 bases and J by 6 bases, and 25 bases separated the two germline ends. Germline-derived CDR1 and CDR2 are SGHAT and FQDESV (reference sequence). CDR3 DNA: TGTGCCAGCAGCCAAGCTCTGGGACGGGAAAGTAAAGCCGGGGAGCTGTTTTTT. Residues: CASSQALGRESKAGELFF.

This clonotype was seen ten or more times. The chain combines TRBV5-1 with TRBJ2-6; a weak D match, TRBD1 (5 bases). There are 18 residues in the CDR3. V lost 4 bases and J 2 bases, leaving 19 bases between the germline ends. CDR1 SGHRS and CDR2 YFSETQ come from the germline V gene. Here the CDR3 DNA reads TGCGCCAGCAGCGCTAGACAGCCCTCACCCACTGGGGCCAACGTCCTGACTTTC. Translation gives CASSARQPSPTGANVLTF.

In this sample, this clonotype turned up many times. The chain couples TRBV20-1 to TRBJ2-3; D is ambiguous. The CDR3 consists of 13 residues. V lost 4 bases, J lost 0 bases, and 8 bases lay in between. Germline lookup yields CDR1 DFQATT and CDR2 SNEGSKA (reference sequence). The CDR3 nucleotides read TGCAGTGCTACAAAGGCTAGCACAGATACGCAGTATTTT. This translates into CSATKASTDTQYF.

In this sample, this clonotype turned up many times. The chain carries TRBV20-1 and TRBJ2-7; 8 bases are shared with TRBD1. Germline loops: CDR1 DFQATT, CDR2 SNEGSKA (reference sequence). Unmatched junction bases numbered 6, after V lost 2 bases and J lost 0 bases. CDR3 size: 15 residues. The CDR3 loop is CSARRGGTGSYEQYF. DNA of the CDR3: TGCAGTGCTAGAAGAGGTGGGACAGGCTCCTACGAGCAGTACTTC.

This clonotype was seen many times. The V and J genes are TRBV9 and TRBJ2-7; the match to TRBD1 covers 7 bases. After removal of 4 bases from V and 0 bases from J, the junction contained 4 bases not matched to a gene. This CDR3 is built from 14 residues. Germline V gene lookup returns CDR1 SGDLS and CDR2 YYNGEE. The CDR3 DNA reads as TGTGCCAGCAGCCCGGGACAGAGCTCCTACGAGCAGTACTTC. Amino acids: CASSPGQSSYEQYF.

This clonotype was detected ten times or more. The chain links TRBV27 to TRBJ2-5; 12 bases fit TRBD2. CDR3 size: 17 residues. Per the germline V gene, CDR1 is MNHEY and CDR2 is SMNVEV (reference sequence). V was pared by 5 bases and J by 5 bases, with 12 bases of the junction left unmatched. The CDR3 region has the DNA TGTGCCAGCAGTCATACCTCGGGACTAGCGGGTCTGGAGACCCAGTACTTC. It encodes CASSHTSGLAGLETQYF.

Many counts were recorded for this clonotype. This sequence joins TRBV9 and TRBJ2-3, with a possible D match to TRBD1 (6 bases). This CDR3 is 15 amino acids long. Trimming cost V 4 bases and J 3 bases, with 15 bases left between them. Germline values: CDR1 SGDLS, CDR2 YYNGEE. The CDR3 spells CASSRQQGRTDTQYF. The CDR3 region has the DNA TGTGCCAGCAGCCGTCAGCAGGGGCGGACAGATACGCAGTATTTT.

This clonotype has at least ten counts. This sequence joins TRBV29-1 and TRBJ2-5; D ambiguous. V was cut by 0 bases and J by 1 base, with 6 bases left in between. The germline CDR1 and CDR2 sequences are SQVTM and ANQGSEA. This CDR3 is built from 13 residues. CDR3 in amino acids: CSVEDRVQETQYF. The DNA for the CDR3 is TGCAGCGTTGAAGATCGGGTCCAAGAGACCCAGTACTTC. The full variable domain, with the rest looked up from reference TRBV29-1 and TRBJ2-5, is SAVISQKPSRDICQRGTSLTIQCQVDSQVTMMFWYRQQPGQSLTLIATANQGSEATYESGFVIDKFPISRPNLTFSTLTVSNMSPEDSSIYLCSVEDRVQETQYFGPGTRLLVL.